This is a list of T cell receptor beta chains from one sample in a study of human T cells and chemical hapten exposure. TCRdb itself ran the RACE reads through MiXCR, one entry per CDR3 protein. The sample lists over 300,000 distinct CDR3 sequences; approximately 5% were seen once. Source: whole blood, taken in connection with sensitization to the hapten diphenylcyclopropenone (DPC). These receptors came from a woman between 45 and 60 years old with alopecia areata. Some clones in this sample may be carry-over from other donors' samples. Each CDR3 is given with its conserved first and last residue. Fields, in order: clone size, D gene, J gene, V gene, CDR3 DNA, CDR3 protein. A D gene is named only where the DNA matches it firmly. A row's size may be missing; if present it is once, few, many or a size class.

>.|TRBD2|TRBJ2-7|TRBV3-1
TGTGCCAGCAGCCACAGCACTAGCGGGCCCTACGAGCAGTACTTC
CASSHSTSGPYEQYF
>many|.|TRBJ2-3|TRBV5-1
TGCGCCAGCAGCCCCCTGGGCAGGGAAATAAATACGCAGTATTTT
CASSPLGREINTQYF
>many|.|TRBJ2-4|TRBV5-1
TGCGCCAGCAGCTTGGGGGGGACGGACCTAGCCAAAAACATTCAGTACTTC
CASSLGGTDLAKNIQYF
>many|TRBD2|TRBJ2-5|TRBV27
TGTGCCAGCAGTTTATCGAGCGGGGGGGCCGAGACCCAGTACTTC
CASSLSSGGAETQYF
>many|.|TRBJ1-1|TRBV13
TGTGCCAGCAGCGCCTTAATGGGTTCGACTGAAGCTTTCTTT
CASSALMGSTEAFF
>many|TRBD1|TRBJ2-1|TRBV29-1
TGCAGCGTGGGCCAGGGGGTCTACAATGAGCAGTTCTTC
CSVGQGVYNEQFF
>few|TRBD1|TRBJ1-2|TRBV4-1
TGCGCCAGCAGCCAAGTGGGGGACAGGGGACACTATGGCTACACCTTC
CASSQVGDRGHYGYTF
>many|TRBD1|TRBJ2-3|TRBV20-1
TGCAGTGCTAGAGTAGGACAGGGTGAAACAGATACGCAGTATTTT
CSARVGQGETDTQYF
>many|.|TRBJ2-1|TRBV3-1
TGTGCCAGCAGCCAAGTTCGGGAAGCCGTGTACAATGAGCAGTTCTTC
CASSQVREAVYNEQFF
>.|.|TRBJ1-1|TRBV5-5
TGTGCCAGCAGCTTGAAACAGGACCTTTGGGCTTTCTTT
CASSLKQDLWAFF
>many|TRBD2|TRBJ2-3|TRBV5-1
TGCGCCAGCAGCTTGGAGGCGGGGGGGCCGGTCACAGATACGCAGTATTTT
CASSLEAGGPVTDTQYF
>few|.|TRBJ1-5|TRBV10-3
TGTGCCATCAGTGTGGGAGGAGTGAATCAGCCCCAGCATTTT
CAISVGGVNQPQHF
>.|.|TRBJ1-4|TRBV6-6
TGTGCCAGCAGTTACGGGGGGGTGGAAAAACTGTTTTTT
CASSYGGVEKLFF
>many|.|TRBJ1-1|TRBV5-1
TGCGCCAGCAGCTTGGCCTTCGGGGCTGAAGCTTTCTTT
CASSLAFGAEAFF
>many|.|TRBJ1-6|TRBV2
TGTGCCAGCAGTTCAGATTCACCCCTCCACTTT
CASSSDSPLHF
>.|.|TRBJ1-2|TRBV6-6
TGTGCCAGCAGTTACGGTCGGACGAACCATGGCTACACCTTC
CASSYGRTNHGYTF
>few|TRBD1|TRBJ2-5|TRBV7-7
TGTGCCAGCAGCTTACCCGCAACAGGGGGCCGAGAGACCCAGTACTTC
CASSLPATGGRETQYF
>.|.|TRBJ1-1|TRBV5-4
TGTGCCAGCAGCCCGGCGGCAGGGAGGTACACTGAAGCTTTCTTT
CASSPAAGRYTEAFF
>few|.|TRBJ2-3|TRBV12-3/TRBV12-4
TGTGCCAGCAGTTTAGCTAGCGGAAACACAGATACGCAGTATTTT
CASSLASGNTDTQYF
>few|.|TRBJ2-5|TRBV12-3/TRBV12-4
TGTGCCAGCAGTCCCCCGGGAAAACAAGAGACCCAGTACTTC
CASSPPGKQETQYF
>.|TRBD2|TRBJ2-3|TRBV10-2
TGCGCCAGCGGGACTAGCGGGGGAGATACGCAGTATTTT
CASGTSGGDTQYF
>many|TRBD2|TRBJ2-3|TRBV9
TGTGCCAGCAGCGGACCCCTGGAGGGCGGGGGGCGCACAGATACGCAGTATTTT
CASSGPLEGGGRTDTQYF
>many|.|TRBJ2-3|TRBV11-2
TGTGCCAGCAGCTCCCGGGACAAGCAGTATTTT
CASSSRDKQYF
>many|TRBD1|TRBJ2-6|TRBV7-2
TGTGCCAGCAGCTTAGCGCCACGTGGACAGGTTCTTGGGGCCAACGTCCTGACTTTC
CASSLAPRGQVLGANVLTF
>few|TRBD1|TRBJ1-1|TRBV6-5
TGTGCCAGCAGTACGGAGGACAGGGGGCTCTCCGAAGCTTTCTTT
CASSTEDRGLSEAFF
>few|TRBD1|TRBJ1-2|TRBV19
TGTGCCAGTAGTATAGGACCGGACAGGGGGCACGGCTACACCTTC
CASSIGPDRGHGYTF
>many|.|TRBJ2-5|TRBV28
TGTGCCAGCAGTAGCCGGGGGCGTCGGAAAGGCCAAGAGACCCAGTACTTC
CASSSRGRRKGQETQYF
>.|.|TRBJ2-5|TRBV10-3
TGTGCCATCAGTGAGTCGGGGGGCCAAGAGACCCAGTACTTC
CAISESGGQETQYF
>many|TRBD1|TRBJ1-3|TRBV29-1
TGCAGCGTGAGCACCGGGACAGGGGGCATTGGAAACACCATATATTTT
CSVSTGTGGIGNTIYF
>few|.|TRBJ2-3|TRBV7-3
TGTGCCAGCAGCGGCGGACAGATGAATACGCAGTATTTT
CASSGGQMNTQYF
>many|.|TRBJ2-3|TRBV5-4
TGTGCCAGCGGATCGGGCCAAGATACGCAGTATTTT
CASGSGQDTQYF
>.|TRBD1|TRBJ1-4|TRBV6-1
TGTGCCAGCAGTTCCAGGGGGCAGGAAGAAAAACTGTTTTTT
CASSSRGQEEKLFF
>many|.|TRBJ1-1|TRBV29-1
TGCAGCGCCACAGAGAACACTGAAGCTTTCTTT
CSATENTEAFF
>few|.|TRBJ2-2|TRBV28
TGTGCCAGCAGTTTATTCAAGAACACCGGGGAGCTGTTTTTT
CASSLFKNTGELFF
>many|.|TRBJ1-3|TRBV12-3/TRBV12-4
TGTGCCAGCACCCCGACAGCCCGTTACTCTGGAAACACCATATATTTT
CASTPTARYSGNTIYF
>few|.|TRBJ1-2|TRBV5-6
TGTGCCAGCAGCGTACCGGACAGTCCTACTAACTATGGCTACACCTTC
CASSVPDSPTNYGYTF
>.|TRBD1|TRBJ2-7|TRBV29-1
TGCAGCGTGAGGGACCGGGACAGGGACCACGAGCAGTACTTC
CSVRDRDRDHEQYF
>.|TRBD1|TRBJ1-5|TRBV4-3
TGCGCCAGCAGCCAAGATACCCCAGGAACAGGGGTTAATCAGCCCCAGCATTTT
CASSQDTPGTGVNQPQHF
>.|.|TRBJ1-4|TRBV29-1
TGCAGCGTTGTAGTGCTCGGTCTTTCTAATGAAAAACTGTTTTTT
CSVVVLGLSNEKLFF
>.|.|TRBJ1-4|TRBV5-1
TGCGCCAGCAGCTACAGGGAGGGGGATGAAAAACTGTTTTTT
CASSYREGDEKLFF
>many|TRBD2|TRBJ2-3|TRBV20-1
TGCAGTGCTTGGAGTCTAGCGGGAGTGGCGGATACGCAGTATTTT
CSAWSLAGVADTQYF
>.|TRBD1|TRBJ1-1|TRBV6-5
TGTGCCAGCAGTTACGGGACAGGGCCCACTGAAGCTTTCTTT
CASSYGTGPTEAFF
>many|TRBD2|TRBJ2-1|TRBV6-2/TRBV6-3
TGTGCCAGCAGTTATCTTCGCGTAGCGGGGAACGGTGAGCAGTTCTTC
CASSYLRVAGNGEQFF
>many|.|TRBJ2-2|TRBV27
TGTGCCAGCAGTTTTCTCTCCACCGGGGAGCTGTTTTTT
CASSFLSTGELFF
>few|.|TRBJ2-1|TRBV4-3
TGCGCCAGCAGCCAAGCGTATCCGGCATACTACAATGAGCAGTTCTTC
CASSQAYPAYYNEQFF